This T cell receptor beta chain was sequenced during a study of blood T cell repertoires in COVID-19. Produced via immunoSEQ multiplex PCR; TCRdb's table is partial and in-frame only. The sample contains under 60,000 clones, over 80% of which appear only once. V lost 0 bases to trimming and J lost 4 bases, with 5 bases between them. This CDR3 is 13 amino acids long. Germline assignment: CDR1 SGHRS and CDR2 YFSETQ. This chain links TRBV5-1 with TRBJ1-5; D is undetermined. The receptor was isolated from a human donor in a cohort sampled during active COVID-19. The sample was peripheral blood. The CDR3: CASSLGANQPQHF. CDR3 DNA sequence: TGCGCCAGCAGCTTGGGGGCAAATCAGCCCCAGCATTTT.